A single sample gave rise to the 16 T cell receptor beta chains below, sequenced in a study of blood T cells in healthy people across ages. Primed by a sample-barcoded 5' primer and a J-beta primer mix, a second PCR proceeded for 7 to 11 cycles. TCRdb redid the calling of the 5' RACE reads with MiXCR, one entry per CDR3 protein. The table includes 450,000 to 600,000 distinct CDR3 sequences, approximately 26% detected once. The same data also went into a second study, on T cells of mothers and their children.

Sequencing used blood. The receptors originated from a boy aged 2 to 9 in good health.

The rearrangement links TRBV6-6 to TRBJ2-5; 8 bases line up with TRBD2. Germline CDR1 and CDR2: MNHNY and SVGAGI (reference sequence). The CDR3 is 12 residues long. V lost 10 bases to trimming and J lost 5 bases; unmatched junction nucleotides: 6. The CDR3 region is CATRSGGETQYF. In DNA form, the CDR3 reads TGTGCCACTCGGTCGGGGGGGGAGACCCAGTACTTC.

This clonotype was recorded a few times. V and J are TRBV28 and TRBJ2-7; D is undetermined. This CDR3 is 11 amino acids long. CDR1 is MDHEN and CDR2 is SYDVKM in the germline V gene. V shed 7 bases and J shed 3 bases, with 7 bases lying between them. CDR3 nucleotide sequence: TGTGCCAGCACTGCCAACTACGAGCAGTACTTC. This translates into CASTANYEQYF.

The V gene is TRBV5-4, the J gene TRBJ2-1, with a possible D match to TRBD2 (6 bases). Trimming pared 4 bases from V and 10 bases from J, leaving 15 bases between. The germline CDR1 and CDR2 sequences are SGHNT and YYREEE (reference sequence). The CDR3 spans 13 residues. CDR3 loop: CASSLTERVEQFF. The CDR3 DNA reads as TGTGCCAGCAGCCTAACCGAGCGGGTAGAGCAGTTCTTC.

This clonotype was seen more than once but under ten times. V and J are TRBV2 and TRBJ2-1, with D possibly TRBD1 on 6 matching bases. The CDR3 extends over 17 amino acids. The germline V and J ends were trimmed by 5 bases and 7 bases, with 24 bases remaining between them. Germline V lookup: CDR1 SNHLY, CDR2 FYNNEI. The CDR3 DNA sequence: TGTGCCAGCAGTCGAAACCTCCGGGACATAGGAGTTAATGAGCAGTTCTTC. Translated: CASSRNLRDIGVNEQFF.

This clonotype showed up just a few times. The V gene is TRBV10-3, the J gene TRBJ2-7; 14 bases map to TRBD2. This CDR3 comprises 15 residues. V gave up 11 bases and J gave up 2 bases; unmatched junction bases: 8. Germline lookup yields CDR1 ENHRY and CDR2 SYGVKD. This CDR3 is CAATQGLAGAYEQYF. The CDR3 DNA sequence: TGTGCCGCGACCCAGGGACTAGCGGGAGCCTACGAGCAGTACTTC.

This clonotype was found a few times. V and J are TRBV5-1 and TRBJ2-5; D gene uncertain. The end of the DNA is better explained by TRBJ2-1, so the J call may be wrong. Per germline, CDR1 SGHRS and CDR2 YFSETQ. This CDR3 region has 13 residues. CDR3 nucleotides: TGCGCCAGCAGCTTGGGTCAGGTCGATGAGCAGTTCTTC. This sequence encodes CASSLGQVDEQFF.

This clonotype was seen a few times. This sequence joins TRBV7-8 and TRBJ2-1; a weak D match, TRBD2 (5 bases). The DNA end is more similar to TRBJ2-5, so the J call may be wrong. In germline, CDR1 is SGHVS, CDR2 FQNEAQ. The CDR3 is 14 amino acids. CDR3 sequence: CASRQAGDWETQYF. CDR3 nucleotides: TGTGCCAGCAGACAAGCCGGGGATTGGGAGACCCAGTACTTC.

Only a few counts were recorded for this clonotype. The rearrangement joins TRBV18 to TRBJ1-4; no firm D call. This CDR3 has 14 amino acids. V lost 1 base, J lost 1 base, and 4 bases lay in between. Germline V gives CDR1 KGHSH, CDR2 LQKENI. The CDR3 protein is CASSPRETNEKLFF. The DNA of the CDR3 is TGTGCCAGCTCACCACGGGAAACTAATGAAAAACTGTTTTTT.

As DNA, the CDR3 is TGTGCCAGCAGTCCAGGGGGACAGCAGTACTTC. This codes for CASSPGGQQYF. The chain couples TRBV27 to TRBJ2-7, with 7 bases lining up with TRBD1. This CDR3 is built from 11 residues. V lost 5 bases and J lost 8; bases outside the gene matches: 3. Germline V gene data show CDR1 as MNHEY and CDR2 as SMNVEV (reference sequence).

This chain connects TRBV29-1 to TRBJ2-5; 9 bases are shared with TRBD1. V gave up 7 bases and J gave up 3 bases; unmatched junction bases: 9. The length of the CDR3 is 14 residues. Germline V lookup: CDR1 SQVTM, CDR2 ANQGSEA. The CDR3: CSGLNRGRKETQYF. As DNA, the CDR3 is TGCAGCGGCCTAAACAGGGGGCGTAAAGAGACCCAGTACTTC.

The chain carries TRBV4-3 and TRBJ1-5; D perhaps matches TRBD1 (5 bases). CDR1 is LGHNA and CDR2 is YSLEER in the germline V gene. The V and J ends lost 6 bases and 1 base respectively, with 16 bases between them. This CDR3 spans 16 amino acids. The CDR3: CASSQSRTTSNQPQHF. CDR3 nucleotides: TGCGCCAGCAGTCAAAGCCGGACAACCAGCAATCAGCCCCAGCATTTT.

This chain connects TRBV20-1 to TRBJ2-5, with D unresolved. The J call may be mistaken, given a closer DNA end match to TRBJ2-1. Germline-derived CDR1 and CDR2 are DFQATT and SNEGSKA (reference sequence). This CDR3 has 11 amino acids. DNA for the CDR3: TGCAGTGCCTTCAGGCGAAATGAGCAGTTCTTC. It specifies CSAFRRNEQFF.

V is TRBV3-1 and J is TRBJ2-1, with 9 nucleotides matching TRBD2. The CDR3 consists of 17 residues. J was trimmed by 6 bases and V by 4 bases; bases with no gene match: 13. Germline V CDR1 and CDR2: LGHDT, YNNKEL (reference sequence). The CDR3 DNA reads as TGTGCCAGCAGCCCTCGCCAGCGGGGGGTGTTGGGCAATGAGCAGTTCTTC. Translation: CASSPRQRGVLGNEQFF.

This clonotype has only a few counts. The rearrangement links TRBV7-9 to TRBJ2-5; D might be TRBD2 (5 bases). This CDR3 is 13 amino acids long. CDR1 is SEHNR, CDR2 FQNEAQ, per germline (reference sequence). V lost 5 bases to trimming and J lost 4 bases, with 11 bases between them. The CDR3 here is CASSPGVRETQYF. The CDR3 DNA is TGTGCCAGCAGCCCCGGGGTTCGAGAGACCCAGTACTTC. Complete variable domain (other parts from reference TRBV7-9 and TRBJ2-5): DTGVSQNPRHKITKRGQNVTFRCDPISEHNRLYWYRQTLGQGPEFLTYFQNEAQLEKSRLLSDRFSAERPKGSFSTLEIQRTEQGDSAMYLCASSPGVRETQYFGPGTRLLVL.

V and J are TRBV7-3 and TRBJ2-5; D is undetermined. CDR3 length equals 13 residues. CDR1 is SGHTA, CDR2 FQGTGA, per germline. V was pared by 1 base and J by 4 bases, with 7 bases between. CDR3 nucleotides: TGTGCCAGCAGCTTAAGTATGGGAGAGACCCAGTACTTC. It yields the protein CASSLSMGETQYF.

A note on this clonotype: Without the conserved terminal phenylalanine or tryptophan, this CDR3 likely stems from a read error. The gene calls are TRBV11-2 and TRBJ2-4, with D unresolved. Trimming took off 1 base at V and 2 bases at J, with 15 bases between the two ends. The CDR3 contains 17 residues. Germline CDR1 SGHAT, CDR2 FQNNGV. The CDR3, as DNA: TGTGCCAGCAGCTTAGTACCATACGGAAACTCCAAAAACATTCAGTACCTC. It yields the protein CASSLVPYGNSKNIQYL.